The rows below give T cell receptor delta chains drawn from one sample of a study of gamma-delta T cells after stem cell transplantation. TCRdb reran clone calling via CATT on the RT-PCR reads. The data show more than 900 delta-chain clones, about a tenth seen once. Sequences were obtained from gamma-delta T cells. These TCRs come from a human donor. It is not recorded whose cells these are; they may come from a transplant donor. CDR3s include the opening cysteine and the closing phenylalanine or tryptophan. The D gene is left open where the match is weak. The size of a clone is reported for some rows only, either as once, few or many, or as a class for expanded clones.

clone_size	v_call	d_call	j_call	cdr3_nt	cdr3_aa
-	TRDV2	TRDD3	TRDJ1	TGTGCCTGTGACACGGCTGGGGGATACGGACATAAAGCCGATAAACTCATCTTT	CACDTAGGYGHKADKLIF
-	TRDV1	-	TRDJ1	TGTGCTCTTGGGGAACTCTCCCTTCCGCCGCGGCATTCACTCTGGGGTGACGATAAACTCATCTTT	CALGELSLPPRHSLWGDDKLIF
-	TRDV2	TRDD3	TRDJ1	TGTGCCTGTGACTTGTTCCTGGGGGATAATACCCCGAATACCTGGCATTCCACCGCTAAACTCATCTTT	CACDLFLGDNTPNTWHSTAKLIF
few	TRAV29/DV5	TRDD3	TRDJ3	TGTGCAGCAAGCGGGATTAACTGGGGGATAGGCTGGGACACCCGACAGATGTTTTTC	CAASGINWGIGWDTRQMFF
-	TRDV1	TRDD3	TRDJ1	TGTGCTCTTGGGGAACTCTTCTACCCCGACCGTACTGGGGGGACACAACAGGACCCAACCGATAAACTCATCTTT	CALGELFYPDRTGGTQQDPTDKLIF
large	TRDV2	TRDD3	TRDJ1	TGTGCCTGTGACGCCCTACTGGGGGATAAGAAACTCATCTTT	CACDALLGDKKLIF
-	TRAV29/DV5	TRDD2	TRDJ1	TGTGCCGCAATCTTGCCTTCCTACGCGATGCCCTGGTGGATACGCGCGGTGTACACCGATAAACTCATCTTT	CAAILPSYAMPWWIRAVYTDKLIF
medium-sized	TRDV2	-	TRDJ3	TGTGCCTGTGACACCGCGGCATCAAGCTCCTGGGACACCCGACAGATGTTTTTC	CACDTAASSSWDTRQMFF
medium-sized	TRDV2	-	TRDJ1	TGTGCCTGTGACTCTCTGGTATTGCCCACCGATAAACTCATCTTT	CACDSLVLPTDKLIF
-	TRDV2	TRDD3	TRDJ1	TGTGCCTGTGACCCCCTGGTTGGGGCTGGGGGATACACCGATAAACTCATCTTT	CACDPLVGAGGYTDKLIF
-	TRDV2	TRDD3	TRDJ1	TGTGCCTGTGACGGACTGGGGGATACGCCCGCCGATAAACTCATCTTT	CACDGLGDTPADKLIF
-	TRDV1	TRDD3	TRDJ1	TGTGCCATTGGAAGTAGGGGGTGCAGTGCCTGGGGGAAGGGCCATAAACTCATCTTT	CAIGSRGCSAWGKGHKLIF
-	TRDV2	-	TRDJ1	TGTGCCTGTGACGCATGGGGGTCCTCTGGGTATAAACTCATCTTT	CACDAWGSSGYKLIF
-	TRDV2	-	TRDJ1	TGTGCCTGTGACACCTTAACCGATTCTACGATCGGGTACACCGATAAACTCATCTTT	CACDTLTDSTIGYTDKLIF
few	TRDV2	-	TRDJ1	TGTGCCTGTGACGGACTTCCGCCTGCCGTCGTTGGGACCCCAACATACACCGATAAACTCATCTTT	CACDGLPPAVVGTPTYTDKLIF
large	TRDV2	TRDD3	TRDJ1	TGTGCCTGTGACACCCTTCATCTACTGGGGGATAGTATTGGCACCGATAAACTCATCTTT	CACDTLHLLGDSIGTDKLIF
-	TRDV2	-	TRDJ3	TGTGCCTGTGACACCGTACCGTCAGACTCTTGGGACACCCGACAGATGTTTTTC	CACDTVPSDSWDTRQMFF
-	TRDV2	TRDD3	TRDJ1	TGTGCCTGCTCGAATGTTCCTGGGGGTTCCCTCCTGAGCACCTATAACCTCATCTTT	CACSNVPGGSLLSTYNLIF
few	TRDV2	TRDD3	TRDJ1	TGTGCCTGTGACACCGTGTTGCCACAACTGGGGGACGCCGATAAACTCATCTTT	CACDTVLPQLGDADKLIF
medium-sized	TRDV2	TRDD3	TRDJ1	TGTGCCTGTGACACTCTTACTGGGGGATACGCCGGTAACGGGAAACTCATCTTT	CACDTLTGGYAGNGKLIF
few	TRDV1	TRDD3	TRDJ1	TGTGCTCTTGGGCCCCTCCCAACCGTTCCTACGATGGGGCATTACTGGGGGATAATAGGGAGGACCGATAAACTCATCTTT	CALGPLPTVPTMGHYWGIIGRTDKLIF
-	TRDV2	TRDD3	TRDJ3	TGTGCCTGTGACACCTTACTGGGGGATACGCGTTGGGACACCCGACAGATGTTTTTC	CACDTLLGDTRWDTRQMFF
-	TRDV2	-	TRDJ1	TGTGCCTGTGACACCGTGGGGGCCTCGAACACCGATAAACTCATCTTT	CACDTVGASNTDKLIF
-	TRDV2	TRDD3	TRDJ1	TGTGCCTGTGACCGACTGTCCCCCCGTACTGGGGGATACGTGACCGATAAACTCATCTTT	CACDRLSPRTGGYVTDKLIF
few	TRDV2	-	TRDJ1	TGTGCCTGTGACACCGTGTTGCCCCAACTGGTGGACACCGATAAACTCATCTTT	CACDTVLPQLVDTDKLIF
medium-sized	TRDV2	TRDD3	TRDJ1	TGTGCCTGTGACTTGTTCCTGGGGGATAATACCCCGAATACCGGGCATTCCACCGATAAACTCATCTTT	CACDLFLGDNTPNTGHSTDKLIF